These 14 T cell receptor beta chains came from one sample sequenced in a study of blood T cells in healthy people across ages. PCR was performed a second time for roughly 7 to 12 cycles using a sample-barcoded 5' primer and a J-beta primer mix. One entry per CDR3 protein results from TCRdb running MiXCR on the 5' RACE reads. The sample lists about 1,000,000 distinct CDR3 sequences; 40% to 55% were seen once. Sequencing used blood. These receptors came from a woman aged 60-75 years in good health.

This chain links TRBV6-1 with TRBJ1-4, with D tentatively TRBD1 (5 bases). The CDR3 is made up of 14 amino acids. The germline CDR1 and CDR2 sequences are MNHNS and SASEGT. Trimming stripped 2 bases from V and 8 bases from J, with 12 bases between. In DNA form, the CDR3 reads TGTGCCAGCAGTGAACGGGGGGAACGGGAAAAACTGTTTTTT. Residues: CASSERGEREKLFF.

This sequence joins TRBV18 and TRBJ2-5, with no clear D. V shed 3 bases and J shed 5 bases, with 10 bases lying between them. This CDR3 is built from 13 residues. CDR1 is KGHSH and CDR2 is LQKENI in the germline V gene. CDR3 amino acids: CASSPRMGETQYF. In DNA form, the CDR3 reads TGTGCCAGCTCACCGAGAATGGGGGAGACCCAGTACTTC.

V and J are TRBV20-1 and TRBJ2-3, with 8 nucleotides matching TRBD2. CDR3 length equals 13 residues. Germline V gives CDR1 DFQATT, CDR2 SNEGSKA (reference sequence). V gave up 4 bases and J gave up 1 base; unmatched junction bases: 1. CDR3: CSATSGRTDTQYF. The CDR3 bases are TGCAGTGCTACTAGCGGGCGCACAGATACGCAGTATTTT.

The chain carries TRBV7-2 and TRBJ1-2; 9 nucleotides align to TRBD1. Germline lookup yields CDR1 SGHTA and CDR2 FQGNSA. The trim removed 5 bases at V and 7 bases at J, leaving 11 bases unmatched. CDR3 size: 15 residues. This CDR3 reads CASSPAPGQGTGYTF. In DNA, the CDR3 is TGTGCCAGCAGCCCCGCCCCGGGACAGGGAACTGGCTACACCTTC.

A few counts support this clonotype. The CDR3 sequence is CASSWYPPNSPLHF. The DNA for the CDR3 is TGTGCCAGCAGTTGGTATCCCCCTAATTCACCCCTCCACTTT. The rearrangement joins TRBV28 to TRBJ1-6, with D uncertain. V lost 4 bases and J lost 6, with 10 bases in between. This CDR3 is 14 amino acids long. CDR1 and CDR2 from the germline V gene are MDHEN and SYDVKM.

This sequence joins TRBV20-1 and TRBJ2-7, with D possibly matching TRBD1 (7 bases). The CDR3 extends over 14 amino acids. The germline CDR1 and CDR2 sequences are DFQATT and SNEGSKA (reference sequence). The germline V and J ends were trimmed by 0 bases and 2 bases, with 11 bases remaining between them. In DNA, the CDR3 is TGCAGTGCTAGAGATGGCAGGGGGGCCTACGAGCAGTACTTC. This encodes CSARDGRGAYEQYF.

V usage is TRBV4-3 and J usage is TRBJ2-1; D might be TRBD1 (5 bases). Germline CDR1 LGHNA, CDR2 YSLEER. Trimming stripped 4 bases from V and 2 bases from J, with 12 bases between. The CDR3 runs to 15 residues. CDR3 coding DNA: TGCGCCAGCAGCCGGATGACAGCTACCTACAATGAGCAGTTCTTC. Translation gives CASSRMTATYNEQFF.

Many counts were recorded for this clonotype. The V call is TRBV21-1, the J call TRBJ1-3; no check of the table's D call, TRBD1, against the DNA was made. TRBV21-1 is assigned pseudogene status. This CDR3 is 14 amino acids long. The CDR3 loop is CASSGAYSGNTIYF. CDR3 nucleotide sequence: TGTGCCAGCAGCGGGGCTTACTCTGGAAACACCATATATTTT.

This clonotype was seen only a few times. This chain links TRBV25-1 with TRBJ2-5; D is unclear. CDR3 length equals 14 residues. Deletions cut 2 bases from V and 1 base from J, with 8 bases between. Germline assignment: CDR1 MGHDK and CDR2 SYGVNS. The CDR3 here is CASSERVSQETQYF. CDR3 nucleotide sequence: TGTGCCAGCAGTGAAAGGGTTTCCCAAGAGACCCAGTACTTC.

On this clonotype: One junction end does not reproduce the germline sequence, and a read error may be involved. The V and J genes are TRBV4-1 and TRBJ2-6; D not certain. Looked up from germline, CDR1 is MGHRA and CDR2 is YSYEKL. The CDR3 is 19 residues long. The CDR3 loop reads CANSPLGPERKSGANVLTF. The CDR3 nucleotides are TGCGCCAACAGCCCCCTCGGTCCAGAGAGGAAGTCTGGGGCCAACGTCCTGACTTTC.

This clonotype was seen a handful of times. CDR3 loop: CASSGPGPPANEQFF. CDR3 nucleotides: TGTGCCAGCAGTGGACCGGGACCCCCAGCGAATGAGCAGTTCTTC. This chain joins TRBV6-5 and TRBJ2-1; D might be TRBD1 or TRBD2, each matching 5 bases. The CDR3 consists of 15 residues. Deletions cut 5 bases from V and 7 bases from J, with 18 bases between. Germline CDR1 is MNHEY and CDR2 is SVGAGI.

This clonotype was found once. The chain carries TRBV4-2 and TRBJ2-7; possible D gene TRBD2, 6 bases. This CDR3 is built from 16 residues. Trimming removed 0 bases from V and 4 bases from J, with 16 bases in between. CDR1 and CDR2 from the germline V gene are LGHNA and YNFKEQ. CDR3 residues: CASSQEAGTYHYEQYF. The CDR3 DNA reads TGTGCCAGCAGCCAAGAGGCCGGGACTTATCATTACGAGCAGTACTTC.

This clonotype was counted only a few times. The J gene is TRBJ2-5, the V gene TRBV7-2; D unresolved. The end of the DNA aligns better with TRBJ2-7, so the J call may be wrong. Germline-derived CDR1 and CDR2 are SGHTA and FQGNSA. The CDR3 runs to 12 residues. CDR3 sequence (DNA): TGTGCCAGCAGCCCTTTCGCCGTCGAGCAGTACTTC. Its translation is CASSPFAVEQYF.

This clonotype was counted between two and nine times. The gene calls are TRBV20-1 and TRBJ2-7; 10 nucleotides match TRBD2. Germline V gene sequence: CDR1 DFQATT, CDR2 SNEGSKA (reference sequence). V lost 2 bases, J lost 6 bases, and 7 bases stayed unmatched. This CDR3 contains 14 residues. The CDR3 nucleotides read TGCAGTGCTAGATTAGCGGGAGGAGAATTCGAGCAGTACTTC. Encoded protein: CSARLAGGEFEQYF.